The 9 T cell receptor beta chains below come from one sample, sequenced in a study of blood T cell repertoires in COVID-19. Produced via immunoSEQ multiplex PCR; TCRdb's table is partial and in-frame only. The sample comprises some 170,000 clones, 77% of which are singletons, and around 2.8% rests with the top ten. The sequenced material came from peripheral blood. All receptors come from a man in his 70s with acute or convalescent COVID-19.

The DNA for the CDR3 is TGCGCCGGGAGAACGGACGTGGACACTGAAGCTTTCTTT. This gives the protein CAGRTDVDTEAFF. The rearrangement joins TRBV5-1 to TRBJ1-1, with unresolved D. The CDR3 runs 13 residues. V was cut by 10 bases and J by 3 bases, with 16 bases left in between. Per the germline V gene, CDR1 is SGHRS and CDR2 is YFSETQ.

The CDR3 region has the DNA TGTGCCTGGAGTGGCCTAGCGGGAGGGCCGGGTGAGCAGTTCTTC. Encoded protein: CAWSGLAGGPGEQFF. The J gene is TRBJ2-1, the V gene TRBV30; 12 bases map to TRBD2. Per germline, CDR1 GTSNPN and CDR2 SVGIG (reference sequence). J was trimmed by 9 bases and V by 1 base; bases with no gene match: 7. The CDR3 runs 15 residues. Drawing the rest from reference TRBV30 and TRBJ2-1, the complete variable domain is SQTIHQWPATLVQPVGSPLSLECTVEGTSNPNLYWYRQAAGRGLQLLFYSVGIGQISSEVPQNLSASRPQDRQFILSSKKLLLSDSGFYLCAWSGLAGGPGEQFFGPGTRLTVL.

This rearrangement joins TRBV6-5 to TRBJ2-7; the D is unclear. Trimming took 6 bases from V and 0 from J, leaving 9 bases between them. The CDR3 runs 13 residues. CDR1 and CDR2 from the germline V gene are MNHEY and SVGAGI. The CDR3 sequence: CASRTASSYEQYF. As DNA, the CDR3 is TGTGCCAGCAGGACTGCTAGCTCCTACGAGCAGTACTTC.

This clone was seen a single time. The J gene is TRBJ2-3, the V gene TRBV6-1; 9 nucleotides align to TRBD2. Germline V gene data show CDR1 as MNHNS and CDR2 as SASEGT. With V trimmed by 4 bases and J by 2 bases, 7 bases remained unmatched. CDR3 length: 16 amino acids. CDR3 in DNA: TGTGCCAGCAGTGCCAGAGCGGGGGGACTCACAGATACGCAGTATTTT. Protein: CASSARAGGLTDTQYF.

The V gene is TRBV18, the J gene TRBJ1-3, with D hard to call. The germline V gene has CDR1 KGHSH and CDR2 LQKENI. Trimming removed 3 bases from V and 1 base from J, with 10 bases in between. This CDR3 spans 15 amino acids. Written as DNA, the CDR3 is TGTGCCAGCTCACCCCGAGGCAGATCTGGAAACACCATATATTTT. Protein product: CASSPRGRSGNTIYF.

The chain employs TRBV29-1 and TRBJ1-1; tentatively, D is TRBD1 (5 bases). CDR3 size: 17 residues. The germline V gene has CDR1 SQVTM and CDR2 ANQGSEA. With 2 bases removed from V and 7 bases from J, the gap between germline ends came to 26 bases. The DNA of the CDR3 is TGCAGCGTTGAATTAATGGGGCAGGCGGTAACATTGTTTGAAGCTTTCTTT. Protein sequence: CSVELMGQAVTLFEAFF.

The chain combines TRBV18 with TRBJ2-1; 7 positions match TRBD2. Trimming took 6 bases from V and 0 from J; bases not matched to a gene: 5. Germline V lookup: CDR1 KGHSH, CDR2 LQKENI. The CDR3 has 15 amino acids. The CDR3 region is CASSQPSGSYNEQFF. The CDR3 DNA is TGTGCCAGCTCCCAGCCTAGCGGCTCCTACAATGAGCAGTTCTTC.

This sequence joins TRBV6-5 and TRBJ2-7; 11 bases are a match to TRBD2. With V trimmed by 2 bases and J by 4 bases, 7 bases remained unmatched. The CDR3 has 16 residues. The V gene's germline CDR1 is MNHEY and CDR2 SVGAGI. CDR3 in DNA: TGTGCCAGCAGTTACGGTGGGGCTAGCGGGGGGTACGAGCAGTACTTC. This gives the protein CASSYGGASGGYEQYF.

The CDR3 sequence is CASSLRDSEKLFF. In DNA, the CDR3 is TGCGCCAGCAGCTTACGGGACAGTGAAAAACTGTTTTTT. J is TRBJ1-4 and V is TRBV5-1; 7 positions match TRBD1. Per the germline V gene, CDR1 is SGHRS and CDR2 is YFSETQ. Trimming at V came to 2 bases and at J to 7 bases, leaving 2 bases not matched to a gene. The CDR3 covers 13 residues.